Shown below are 15 T cell receptor beta chains from a single sample sequenced in a study of blood T cell repertoires in COVID-19. Using immunoSEQ multiplex PCR, the repertoire was profiled, and TCRdb retains in-frame clones only, with some absent. The sample has around 330,000 clones, approximately 87% seen once. Source material: peripheral blood. The receptors here all came from a woman aged 45-65 years with active or convalescent COVID-19.

CDR3 sequence (DNA): TGTGCCAGCAGTTTATCCCTAGGGGGGGGATTATATGGCTACACCTTC. Its translation is CASSLSLGGGLYGYTF. The chain combines TRBV27 with TRBJ1-2, with a tentative D call TRBD1 (6 bases). CDR1 and CDR2 (germline): MNHEY, SMNVEV (reference sequence). V dropped 0 bases and J dropped 5 bases, with 16 bases sitting between them. The CDR3 covers 16 residues.

The rearrangement joins TRBV7-6 to TRBJ1-4; a weak D match, TRBD1 (6 bases). The CDR3 has 16 amino acids. Trimming shortened V by 5 bases and J by 8 bases, and 21 bases separated the two germline ends. From germline, CDR1 is SGHVS and CDR2 FNYEAQ. The CDR3 nucleotides read TGTGCCAGCAGCCAAGGCCCCGACAGGAAGGAGGAAAAACTGTTTTTT. It codes for CASSQGPDRKEEKLFF.

The chain employs TRBV27 and TRBJ1-2; D is possibly TRBD1 (6 bases). The CDR3 spans 14 residues. Germline V gene sequence: CDR1 MNHEY, CDR2 SMNVEV (reference sequence). V lost 0 bases, J lost 8 bases, and 13 bases lay in between. For the CDR3, the DNA is TGTGCCAGCAGTTTATCTGGGACAAAGAGAGGCTACACCTTC. Protein sequence: CASSLSGTKRGYTF.

V is TRBV18 and J is TRBJ1-1, with 8 nucleotides matching TRBD1. The germline V gene encodes CDR1 KGHSH and CDR2 LQKENI. This CDR3 region has 14 residues. The junction had 8 bases not matched to a gene; V was cut back by 3 bases and J by 8 bases. CDR3: CASSPQPGQGEAFF. In DNA, the CDR3 is TGTGCCAGCTCACCCCAACCAGGACAGGGAGAAGCTTTCTTT.

Comments on this clone: Other DNA sequences in this specimen translate into the identical CDR3. This chain connects TRBV6-5 to TRBJ1-1; a weak D match, TRBD1 (6 bases). CDR1 and CDR2 (germline): MNHEY, SVGAGI. With 2 bases removed from V and 4 bases from J, the gap between germline ends came to 8 bases. The CDR3 is made up of 13 amino acids. The CDR3 spells CASSYRGGTEAFF. The DNA for the CDR3 is TGTGCCAGCAGTTACAGGGGGGGCACTGAAGCTTTCTTT.

The chain uses TRBV5-6 and TRBJ2-7; D not certain. CDR3 length equals 14 residues. Looked up from germline, CDR1 is SGHDT and CDR2 is YYEEEE. Trimming removed 4 bases from V and 1 base from J, with 12 bases in between. The CDR3 region has the DNA TGTGCCAGCAGCCCTAGTTCGATTTCCTACGAGCAGTACTTC. Amino acid sequence: CASSPSSISYEQYF.

CDR3 residues: CATSRGSGYEQYF. The CDR3 DNA sequence: TGTGCCACCAGCAGGGGTAGCGGTTACGAGCAGTACTTC. This chain uses TRBV15 with TRBJ2-7; TRBD2 is a possible D gene (6 bases). The V gene lost 3 bases and the J gene lost 4 bases, with 10 bases spanning the gap. CDR3 length: 13 amino acids. In germline, CDR1 is LNHNV, CDR2 YYDKDF (reference sequence). The entire variable domain, with the rest obtained from reference TRBV15 and TRBJ2-7, is as follows: DAMVIQNPRYQVTQFGKPVTLSCSQTLNHNVMYWYQQKSSQAPKLLFHYYDKDFNNEADTPDNFQSRRPNTSFCFLDIRSPGLGDTAMYLCATSRGSGYEQYFGPGTRLTVT.

V usage is TRBV18 and J usage is TRBJ2-5; D possibly corresponds to TRBD2 (6 bases). The V and J ends lost 2 bases and 3 bases respectively, with 10 bases between them. CDR1 is KGHSH and CDR2 is LQKENI in the germline V gene. The CDR3 consists of 14 residues. CDR3 nucleotide sequence: TGTGCCAGCTCACCATCCCCGGGAGAAGAGACCCAGTACTTC. Its translation is CASSPSPGEETQYF.

The chain carries TRBV27 and TRBJ2-1, with TRBD1 identical over 9 bases. The V gene end was trimmed by 7 bases and the J gene end by 8 bases; junction bases not matched to a gene: 9. The CDR3 length is 14 residues. The germline V gene encodes CDR1 MNHEY and CDR2 SMNVEV (reference sequence). CDR3 in amino acids: CASTWTGDGYEQFF. The DNA for the CDR3 is TGTGCCAGCACTTGGACAGGGGATGGGTATGAGCAGTTCTTC.

This chain links TRBV6-5 with TRBJ1-2; D is unresolved. CDR3 size: 15 residues. Germline V gene sequence: CDR1 MNHEY, CDR2 SVGAGI. V was shortened by 0 bases and J by 4 bases, with 12 bases between the two germline ends. In DNA form, the CDR3 reads TGTGCCAGCAGTTACTCGACGGGAAAGGGCTATGGCTACACCTTC. Its translation: CASSYSTGKGYGYTF.

CDR3: CASSQDLRGSSGYTF. Written as DNA, the CDR3 is TGTGCCAGCAGCCAAGATTTAAGGGGATCAAGTGGCTACACCTTC. This rearrangement joins TRBV3-1 (or the pseudogene TRBV3-2) to TRBJ1-2, with D tentatively TRBD1 (5 bases). V dropped 0 bases and J dropped 7 bases, with 15 bases sitting between them. CDR3 length: 15 amino acids. From germline, CDR1 is LGHDT and CDR2 YNNKEL (reference sequence).

V gene TRBV6-4 combines with J gene TRBJ1-2; no clear D. Trimming removed 0 bases from V and 9 bases from J, with 14 bases in between. This CDR3 is 14 amino acids long. CDR1 is MRHNA, CDR2 SNTAGT, per germline. This CDR3 reads CASSDSMAATSYTF. DNA for the CDR3: TGTGCCAGCAGTGACTCGATGGCAGCGACCAGCTACACCTTC.

This clone was detected only a few times. The rearrangement uses TRBV7-2 and TRBJ1-3; tentative D call: TRBD1 (6 bases). With 5 bases removed from V and 2 bases from J, the gap between germline ends came to 25 bases. Looked up from germline, CDR1 is SGHTA and CDR2 is FQGNSA. The CDR3 sequence is 19 residues long. The CDR3 protein is CASSEAPTGHQGTGNTIYF. DNA for the CDR3: TGTGCCAGCAGCGAAGCCCCGACGGGACACCAAGGGACTGGAAACACCATATATTTT.

The CDR3 region has the DNA TGCGCCAGCAGCCAAGTTCGTAGCGGGGCCAGCACAGATACGCAGTATTTT. This encodes CASSQVRSGASTDTQYF. The chain employs TRBV4-1 and TRBJ2-3, with 8 bases that match TRBD2. The trim removed 1 base at V and 0 bases at J, leaving 6 bases unmatched. Germline V lookup: CDR1 MGHRA, CDR2 YSYEKL. The length of the CDR3 is 17 residues.

This clone came up a few times. This rearrangement joins TRBV20-1 to TRBJ1-4; TRBD1 might be the D (6 bases). Looked up from germline, CDR1 is DFQATT and CDR2 is SNEGSKA (reference sequence). V was trimmed by 3 bases and J by 8 bases, leaving 13 bases between them. This CDR3 has 13 amino acids. The CDR3 sequence is CSASLAGVEKLFF. The CDR3 DNA follows: TGCAGTGCTAGTTTGGCAGGGGTGGAAAAACTGTTTTTT.